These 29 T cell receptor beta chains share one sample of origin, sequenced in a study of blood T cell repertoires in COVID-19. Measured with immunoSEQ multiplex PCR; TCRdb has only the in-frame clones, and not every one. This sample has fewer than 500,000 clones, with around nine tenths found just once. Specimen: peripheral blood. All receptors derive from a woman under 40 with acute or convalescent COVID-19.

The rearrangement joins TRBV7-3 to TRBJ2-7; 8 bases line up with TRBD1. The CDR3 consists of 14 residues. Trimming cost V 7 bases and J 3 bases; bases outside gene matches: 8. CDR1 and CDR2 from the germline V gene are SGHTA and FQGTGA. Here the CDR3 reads CASIPGQANYEQYF. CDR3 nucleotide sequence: TGTGCCAGCATCCCGGGACAGGCCAACTACGAGCAGTACTTC.

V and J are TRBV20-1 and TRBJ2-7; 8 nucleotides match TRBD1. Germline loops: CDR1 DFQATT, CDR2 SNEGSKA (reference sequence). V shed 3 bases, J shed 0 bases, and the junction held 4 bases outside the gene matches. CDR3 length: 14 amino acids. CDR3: CSASAGGFSYEQYF. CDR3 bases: TGCAGTGCTAGTGCAGGGGGCTTCTCCTACGAGCAGTACTTC.

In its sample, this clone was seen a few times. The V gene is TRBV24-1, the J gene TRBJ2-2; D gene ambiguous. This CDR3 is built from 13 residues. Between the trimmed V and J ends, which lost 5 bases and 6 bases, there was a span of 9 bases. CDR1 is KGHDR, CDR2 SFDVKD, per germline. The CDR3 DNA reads TGTGCCACCAGTGCTCCCGTGTCCGGGGAGCTGTTTTTT. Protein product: CATSAPVSGELFF.

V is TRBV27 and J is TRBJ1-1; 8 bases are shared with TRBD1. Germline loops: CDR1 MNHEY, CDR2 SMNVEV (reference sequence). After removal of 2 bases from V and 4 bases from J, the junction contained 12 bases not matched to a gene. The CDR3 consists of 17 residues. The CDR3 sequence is CASSLRAPQGASTEAFF. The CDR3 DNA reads TGTGCCAGCAGTTTAAGGGCCCCCCAGGGGGCGAGCACTGAAGCTTTCTTT.

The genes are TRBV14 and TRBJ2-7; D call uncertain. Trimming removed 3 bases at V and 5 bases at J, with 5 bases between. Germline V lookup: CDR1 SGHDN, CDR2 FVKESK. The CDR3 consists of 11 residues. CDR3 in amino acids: CASSHRNEQYF. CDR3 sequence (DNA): TGTGCCAGCAGCCACAGGAACGAGCAGTACTTC.

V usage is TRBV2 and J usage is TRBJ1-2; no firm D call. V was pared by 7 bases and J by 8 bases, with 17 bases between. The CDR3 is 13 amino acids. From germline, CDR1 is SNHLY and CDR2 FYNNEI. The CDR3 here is CASILEPTGGYTF. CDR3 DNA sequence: TGTGCCAGCATCTTAGAACCGACGGGAGGCTACACCTTC.

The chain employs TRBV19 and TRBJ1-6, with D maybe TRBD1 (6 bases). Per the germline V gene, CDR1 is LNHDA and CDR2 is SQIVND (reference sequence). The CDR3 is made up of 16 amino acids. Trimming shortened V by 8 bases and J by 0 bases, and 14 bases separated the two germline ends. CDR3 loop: CASADRMSSYNSPLHF. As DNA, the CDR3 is TGTGCCAGTGCCGACAGGATGAGCTCCTATAATTCACCCCTCCACTTT.

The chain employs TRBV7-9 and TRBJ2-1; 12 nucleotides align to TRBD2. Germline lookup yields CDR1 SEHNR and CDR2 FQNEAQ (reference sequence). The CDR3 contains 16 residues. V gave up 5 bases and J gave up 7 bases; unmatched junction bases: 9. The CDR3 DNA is TGTGCCAGCAGCGCCGCTAGCGGGGGGGCAGGAAATGAGCAGTTCTTC. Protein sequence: CASSAASGGAGNEQFF.

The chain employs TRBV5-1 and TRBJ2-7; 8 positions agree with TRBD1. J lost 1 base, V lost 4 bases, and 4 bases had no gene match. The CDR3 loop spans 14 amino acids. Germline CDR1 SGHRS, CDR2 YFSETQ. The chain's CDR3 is CASSQGQVSYEQYF. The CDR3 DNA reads TGCGCCAGCAGCCAGGGACAGGTTTCCTACGAGCAGTACTTC.

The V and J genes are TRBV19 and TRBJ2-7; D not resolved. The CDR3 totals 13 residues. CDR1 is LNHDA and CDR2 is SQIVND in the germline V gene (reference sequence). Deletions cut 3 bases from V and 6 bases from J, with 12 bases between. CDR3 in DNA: TGTGCCAGTAGTATCGCGGCAGCCCGCGAGCAGTACTTC. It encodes CASSIAAAREQYF.

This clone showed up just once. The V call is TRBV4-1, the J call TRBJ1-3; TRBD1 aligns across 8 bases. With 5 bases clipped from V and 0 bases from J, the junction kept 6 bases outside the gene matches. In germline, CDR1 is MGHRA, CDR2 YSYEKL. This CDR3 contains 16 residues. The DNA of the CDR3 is TGCGCCAGCAGCAGGGGGACAGGAATCTCTGGAAACACCATATATTTT. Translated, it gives CASSRGTGISGNTIYF.

The CDR3 coding sequence is TGTGCCAGCAGCTTAGAAGGACAAGCTAAGCAGTTCTTC. It codes for CASSLEGQAKQFF. The chain is built from TRBV7-9 and TRBJ2-1; tentative D call: TRBD1 (5 bases). Germline lookup yields CDR1 SEHNR and CDR2 FQNEAQ (reference sequence). The CDR3 consists of 13 residues. V lost 1 base and J 11 bases, leaving 12 bases between the germline ends.

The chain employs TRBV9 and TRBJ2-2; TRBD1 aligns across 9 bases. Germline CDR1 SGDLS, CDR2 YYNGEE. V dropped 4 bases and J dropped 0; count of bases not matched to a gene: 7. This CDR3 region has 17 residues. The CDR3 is CASSKTGTGPNTGELFF. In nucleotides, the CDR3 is TGTGCCAGCAGCAAGACCGGGACAGGGCCGAACACCGGGGAGCTGTTTTTT. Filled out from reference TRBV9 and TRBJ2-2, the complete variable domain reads DSGVTQTPKHLITATGQRVTLRCSPRSGDLSVYWYQQSLDQGLQFLIQYYNGEERAKGNILERFSAQQFPDLHSELNLSSLELGDSALYFCASSKTGTGPNTGELFFGEGSRLTVL.

The CDR3 DNA is TGTGCCAGCAGCACAGGGTTTAACACCGGGGAGCTGTTTTTT. Translating gives CASSTGFNTGELFF. This chain links TRBV28 with TRBJ2-2; D may be TRBD1 (6 bases). Germline CDR1 MDHEN, CDR2 SYDVKM. V was pared by 6 bases and J by 2 bases, with 10 bases between. This CDR3 has 14 residues.

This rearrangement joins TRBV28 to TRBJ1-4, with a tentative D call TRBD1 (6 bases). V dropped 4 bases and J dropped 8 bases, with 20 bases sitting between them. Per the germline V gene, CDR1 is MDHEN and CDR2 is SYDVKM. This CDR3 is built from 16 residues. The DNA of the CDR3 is TGTGCCAGCAGTTCCACCCTCTGGGGGCGCCGGGAAAAACTGTTTTTT. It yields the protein CASSSTLWGRREKLFF.

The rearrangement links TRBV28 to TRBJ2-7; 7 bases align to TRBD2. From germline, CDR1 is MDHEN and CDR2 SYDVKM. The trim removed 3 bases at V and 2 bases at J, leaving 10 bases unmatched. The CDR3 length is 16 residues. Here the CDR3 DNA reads TGTGCCAGCAGTTTCTCCCTAGCGGTTCTCACCTACGAGCAGTACTTC. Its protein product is CASSFSLAVLTYEQYF.

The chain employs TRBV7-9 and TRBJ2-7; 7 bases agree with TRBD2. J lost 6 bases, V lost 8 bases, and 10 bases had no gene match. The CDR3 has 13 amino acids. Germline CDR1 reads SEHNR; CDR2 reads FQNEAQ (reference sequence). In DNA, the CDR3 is TGTGCCAGCGGGTGGGGAGGGGATGGCGAGCAGTACTTC. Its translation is CASGWGGDGEQYF.

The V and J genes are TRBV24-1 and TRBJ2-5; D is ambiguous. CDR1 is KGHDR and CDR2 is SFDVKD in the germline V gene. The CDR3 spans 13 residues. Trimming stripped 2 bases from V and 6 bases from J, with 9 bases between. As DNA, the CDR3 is TGTGCCACCAGTGATTATGAAAGCAAGACCCAGTACTTC. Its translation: CATSDYESKTQYF.

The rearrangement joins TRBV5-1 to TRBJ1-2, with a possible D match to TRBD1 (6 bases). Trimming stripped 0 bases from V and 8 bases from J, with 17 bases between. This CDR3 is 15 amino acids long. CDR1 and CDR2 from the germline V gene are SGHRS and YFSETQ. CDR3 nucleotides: TGCGCCAGCAGCTTGGCGACAGGCACCCTTAGGGGCTACACCTTC. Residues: CASSLATGTLRGYTF.

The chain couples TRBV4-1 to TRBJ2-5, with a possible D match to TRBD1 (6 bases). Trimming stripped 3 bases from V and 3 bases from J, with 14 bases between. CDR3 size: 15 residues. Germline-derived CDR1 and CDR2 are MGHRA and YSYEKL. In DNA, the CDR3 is TGCGCCAGCAGCCAGAACAGGGAACCGAAAGAGACCCAGTACTTC. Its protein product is CASSQNREPKETQYF.

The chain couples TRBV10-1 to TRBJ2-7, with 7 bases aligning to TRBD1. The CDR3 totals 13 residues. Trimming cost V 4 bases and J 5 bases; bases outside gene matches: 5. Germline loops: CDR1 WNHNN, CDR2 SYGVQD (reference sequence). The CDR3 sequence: CASSAPTGNEQYF. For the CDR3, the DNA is TGCGCCAGCAGTGCCCCGACAGGGAACGAGCAGTACTTC.

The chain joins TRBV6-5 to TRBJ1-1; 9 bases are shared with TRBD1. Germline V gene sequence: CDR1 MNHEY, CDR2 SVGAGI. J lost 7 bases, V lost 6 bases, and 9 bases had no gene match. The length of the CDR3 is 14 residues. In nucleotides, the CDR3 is TGTGCCAGCAGACCAAACAGGGGGCGGGTTGAAGCTTTCTTT. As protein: CASRPNRGRVEAFF.

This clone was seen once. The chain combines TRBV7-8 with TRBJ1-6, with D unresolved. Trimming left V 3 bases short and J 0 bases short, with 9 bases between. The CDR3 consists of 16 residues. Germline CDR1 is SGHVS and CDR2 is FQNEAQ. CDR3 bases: TGTGCCAGCAGCTTTGAGCGAGTCTCCTATAATTCACCCCTCCACTTT. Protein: CASSFERVSYNSPLHF.

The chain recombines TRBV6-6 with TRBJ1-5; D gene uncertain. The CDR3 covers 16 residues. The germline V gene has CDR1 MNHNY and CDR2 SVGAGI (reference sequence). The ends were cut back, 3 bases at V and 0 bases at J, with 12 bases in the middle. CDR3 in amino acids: CASSYTTAGSNQPQHF. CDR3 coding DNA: TGTGCCAGCAGTTATACAACGGCGGGTAGCAATCAGCCCCAGCATTTT.

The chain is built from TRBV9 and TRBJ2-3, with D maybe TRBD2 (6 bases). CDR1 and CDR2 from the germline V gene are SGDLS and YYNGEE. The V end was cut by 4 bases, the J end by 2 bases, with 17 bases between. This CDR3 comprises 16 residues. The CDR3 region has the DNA TGTGCCAGCAGCCTCGCCGGGACTCCCTACACAGATACGCAGTATTTT. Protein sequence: CASSLAGTPYTDTQYF. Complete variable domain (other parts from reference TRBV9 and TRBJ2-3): DSGVTQTPKHLITATGQRVTLRCSPRSGDLSVYWYQQSLDQGLQFLIQYYNGEERAKGNILERFSAQQFPDLHSELNLSSLELGDSALYFCASSLAGTPYTDTQYFGPGTRLTVL.

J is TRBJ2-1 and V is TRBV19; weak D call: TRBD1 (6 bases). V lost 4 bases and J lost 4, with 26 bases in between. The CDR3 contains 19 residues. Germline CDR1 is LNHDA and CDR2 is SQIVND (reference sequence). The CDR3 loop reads CASSTREGTPGSRYNEQFF. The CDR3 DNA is TGTGCCAGTAGTACCCGAGAGGGGACACCGGGGTCCCGTTACAATGAGCAGTTCTTC.

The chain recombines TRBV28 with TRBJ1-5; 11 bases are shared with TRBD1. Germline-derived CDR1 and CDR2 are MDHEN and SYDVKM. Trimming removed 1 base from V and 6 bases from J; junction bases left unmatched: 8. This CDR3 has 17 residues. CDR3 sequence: CASSLFRTGGYGQPQHF. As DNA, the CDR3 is TGTGCCAGCAGTTTATTTCGGACAGGGGGCTACGGTCAGCCCCAGCATTTT. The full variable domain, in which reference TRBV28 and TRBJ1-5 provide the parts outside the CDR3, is DVKVTQSSRYLVKRTGEKVFLECVQDMDHENMFWYRQDPGLGLRLIYFSYDVKMKEKGDIPEGYSVSREKKERFSLILESASTNQTSMYLCASSLFRTGGYGQPQHFGDGTRLSIL.

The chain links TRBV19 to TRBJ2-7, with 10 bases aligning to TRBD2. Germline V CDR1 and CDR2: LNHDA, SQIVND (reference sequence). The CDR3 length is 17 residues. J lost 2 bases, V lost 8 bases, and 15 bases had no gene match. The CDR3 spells CASSPLPLAGGTYEQYF. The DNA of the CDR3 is TGTGCCAGTTCCCCCCTCCCCTTAGCGGGGGGCACCTACGAGCAGTACTTC.

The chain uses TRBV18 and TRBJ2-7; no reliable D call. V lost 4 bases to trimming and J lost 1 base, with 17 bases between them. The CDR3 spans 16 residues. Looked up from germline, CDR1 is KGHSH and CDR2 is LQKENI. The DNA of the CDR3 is TGTGCCAGCTCACGAAAACGATCACTTGTATCCTACGAGCAGTACTTC. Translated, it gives CASSRKRSLVSYEQYF.